Below, one TCR beta chain is given with its context. Per the original data handling: Researchers report that nucleated cell counts were estimated from reference gene primer amplification. Generated by immunoSEQ multiplex PCR, the TCRdb table keeps only in-frame clones and is missing some. Clone size and V and J calls were adopted from that table, with D and trimming inferred from the DNA. Among about 63,000 clones listed, 79% were seen once. The data were taken from a study of blood T cell repertoires in COVID-19. Study at large: Donors in the United States, Italy and Spain gave samples during acute or convalescent COVID-19. T cells, B-cell-depleted T cells, or PBMCs supplied cDNA or gDNA.

This receptor was identified in a human donor in a cohort sampled during active COVID-19. The specimen was peripheral blood.

The CDR3 reads CASTRRGGETQYF. The CDR3 region has the DNA TGTGCCAGTACTCGGCGGGGGGGAGAGACCCAGTACTTC. The chain combines TRBV2 with TRBJ2-5; TRBD2 agrees at 9 bases. CDR3 length: 13 amino acids. The ends lost 9 bases at V and 4 bases at J; junction bases unmatched: 6. Per the germline V gene, CDR1 is SNHLY and CDR2 is FYNNEI.